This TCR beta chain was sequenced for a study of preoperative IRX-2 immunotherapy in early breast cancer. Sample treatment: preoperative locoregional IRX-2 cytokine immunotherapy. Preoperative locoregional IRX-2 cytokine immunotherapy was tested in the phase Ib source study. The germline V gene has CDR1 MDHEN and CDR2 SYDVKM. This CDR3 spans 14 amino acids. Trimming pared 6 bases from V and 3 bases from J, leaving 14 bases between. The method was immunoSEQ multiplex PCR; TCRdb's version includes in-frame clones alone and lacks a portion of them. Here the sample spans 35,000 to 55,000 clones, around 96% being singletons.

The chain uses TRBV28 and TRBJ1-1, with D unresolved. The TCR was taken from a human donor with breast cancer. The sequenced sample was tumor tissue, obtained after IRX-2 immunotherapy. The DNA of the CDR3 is TGTGCCAGCAGCTCCCCGGGGTTTGACACTGAAGCTTTCTTT. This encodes CASSSPGFDTEAFF.